This T cell receptor (beta chain) was identified during a study of blood T cell repertoires in COVID-19. The repertoire was sequenced with immunoSEQ multiplex PCR; TCRdb's copy has only in-frame clones and lacks some. The data show tens of thousands of clones, 70% to 90% seen once. The sample comprised peripheral blood. The receptor comes from a human donor in a cohort sampled during active COVID-19.

The chain's CDR3 is CASSPDRGGTGELFF. The CDR3 DNA is TGTGCCAGCAGCCCCGACAGGGGAGGGACCGGGGAGCTGTTTTTT. The chain carries TRBV28 and TRBJ2-2; D perhaps matches TRBD1 (8 bases). Trimming left V 6 bases short and J 5 bases short, with 16 bases between. The CDR3 extends over 15 amino acids. The germline V gene encodes CDR1 MDHEN and CDR2 SYDVKM. The variable domain in full, completed from reference TRBV28 and TRBJ2-2, reads DVKVTQSSRYLVKRTGEKVFLECVQDMDHENMFWYRQDPGLGLRLIYFSYDVKMKEKGDIPEGYSVSREKKERFSLILESASTNQTSMYLCASSPDRGGTGELFFGEGSRLTVL.